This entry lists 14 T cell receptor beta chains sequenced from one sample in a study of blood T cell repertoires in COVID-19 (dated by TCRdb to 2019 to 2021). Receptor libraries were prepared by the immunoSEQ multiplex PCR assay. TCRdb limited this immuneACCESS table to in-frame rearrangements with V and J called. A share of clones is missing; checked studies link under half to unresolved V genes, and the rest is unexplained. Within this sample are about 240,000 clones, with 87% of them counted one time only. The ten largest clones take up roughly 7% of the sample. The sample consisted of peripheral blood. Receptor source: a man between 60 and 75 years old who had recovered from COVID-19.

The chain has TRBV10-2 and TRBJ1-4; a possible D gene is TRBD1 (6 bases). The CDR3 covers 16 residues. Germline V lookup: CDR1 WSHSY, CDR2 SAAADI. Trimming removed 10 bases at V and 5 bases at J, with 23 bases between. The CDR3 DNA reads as TGCGCCACCTCTCTTGGGGGGGCTAACTTAAATGAAAAACTGTTTTTT. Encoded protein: CATSLGGANLNEKLFF.

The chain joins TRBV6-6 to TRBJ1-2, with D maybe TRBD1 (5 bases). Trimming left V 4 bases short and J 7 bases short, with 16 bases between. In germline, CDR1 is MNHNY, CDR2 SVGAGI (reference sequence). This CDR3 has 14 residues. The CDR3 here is CASSSSPGGSGYTF. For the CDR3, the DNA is TGTGCCAGCAGTTCGTCCCCCGGGGGGAGTGGCTACACCTTC.

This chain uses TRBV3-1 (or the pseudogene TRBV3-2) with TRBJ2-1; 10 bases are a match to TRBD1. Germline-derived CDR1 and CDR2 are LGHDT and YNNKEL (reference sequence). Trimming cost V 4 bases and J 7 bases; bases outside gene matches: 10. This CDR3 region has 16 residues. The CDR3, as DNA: TGTGCCAGCAGCCTACGCTCCGGGACAGGGGTAAATGAGCAGTTCTTC. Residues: CASSLRSGTGVNEQFF.

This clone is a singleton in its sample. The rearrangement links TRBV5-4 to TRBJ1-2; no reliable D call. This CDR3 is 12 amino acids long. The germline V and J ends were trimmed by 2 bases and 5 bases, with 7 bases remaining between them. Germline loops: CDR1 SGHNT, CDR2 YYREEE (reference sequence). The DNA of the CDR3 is TGTGCCAGCAGCTTTACAGAGTATGGCTACACCTTC. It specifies CASSFTEYGYTF. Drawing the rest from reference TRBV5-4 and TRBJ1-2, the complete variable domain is ETGVTQSPTHLIKTRGQQVTLRCSSQSGHNTVSWYQQALGQGPQFIFQYYREEENGRGNFPPRFSGLQFPNYSSELNVNALELDDSALYLCASSFTEYGYTFGSGTRLTVV.

In DNA form, the CDR3 reads TGTGCCAGCAGCCCCCTTCGGGGGGGCCGCTACGAGCAGTACTTC. It yields the protein CASSPLRGGRYEQYF. V is TRBV11-2 and J is TRBJ2-7; the match to TRBD2 covers 8 bases. Germline-derived CDR1 and CDR2 are SGHAT and FQNNGV. Unmatched junction bases numbered 9, after V lost 5 bases and J lost 3 bases. This CDR3 contains 15 residues.

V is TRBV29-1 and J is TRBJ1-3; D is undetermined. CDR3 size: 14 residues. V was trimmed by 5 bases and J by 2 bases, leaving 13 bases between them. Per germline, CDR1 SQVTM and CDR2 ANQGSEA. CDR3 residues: CSVSGEVAGNTIYF. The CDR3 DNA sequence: TGCAGCGTTTCTGGGGAGGTTGCTGGAAACACCATATATTTT.

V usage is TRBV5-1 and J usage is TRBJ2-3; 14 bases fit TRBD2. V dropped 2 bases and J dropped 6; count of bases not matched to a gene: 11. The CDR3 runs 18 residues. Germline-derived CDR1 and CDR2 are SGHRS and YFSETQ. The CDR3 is CASSFPTSGGAGWDTQYF. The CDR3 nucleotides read TGCGCCAGCAGCTTTCCGACTAGCGGGGGGGCTGGTTGGGATACGCAGTATTTT.

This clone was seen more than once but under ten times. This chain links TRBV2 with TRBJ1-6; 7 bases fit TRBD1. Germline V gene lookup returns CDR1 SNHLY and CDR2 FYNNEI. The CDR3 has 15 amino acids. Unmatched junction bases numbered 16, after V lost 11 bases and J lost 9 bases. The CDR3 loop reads CAGQEDQGTGSPLHF. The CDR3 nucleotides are TGTGCCGGACAGGAGGACCAGGGGACCGGTTCACCCCTCCACTTT.

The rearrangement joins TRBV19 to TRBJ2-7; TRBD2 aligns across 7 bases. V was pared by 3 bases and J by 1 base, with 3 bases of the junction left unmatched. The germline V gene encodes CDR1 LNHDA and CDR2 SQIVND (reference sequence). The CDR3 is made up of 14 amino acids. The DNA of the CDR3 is TGTGCCAGTAGTATGGCAGCGGGGTCCTACGAGCAGTACGTC. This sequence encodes CASSMAAGSYEQYV.

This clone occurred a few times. The CDR3 bases are TGTGCCAGCATCCCGGGATTGGACGGGGAGCTGTTTTTT. It yields the protein CASIPGLDGELFF. J is TRBJ2-2 and V is TRBV12-3 or TRBV12-4; possible D gene TRBD2, 5 bases. The CDR3 covers 13 residues. V gave up 7 bases and J gave up 7 bases, with 13 bases separating them.

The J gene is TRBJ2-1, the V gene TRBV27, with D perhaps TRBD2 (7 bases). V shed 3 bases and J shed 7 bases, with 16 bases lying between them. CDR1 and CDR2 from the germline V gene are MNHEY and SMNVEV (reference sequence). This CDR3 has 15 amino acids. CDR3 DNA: TGTGCCAGCAGTTTTCTTGGGGGGGCTGGGAATGAGCAGTTCTTC. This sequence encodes CASSFLGGAGNEQFF.

The CDR3 here is CASSQETGDLGSPLHF. CDR3 nucleotide sequence: TGTGCCAGCTCTCAAGAAACAGGGGACTTAGGGTCACCCCTCCACTTT. The genes are TRBV18 and TRBJ1-6; the match to TRBD1 covers 7 bases. This CDR3 is built from 16 residues. Germline V CDR1 and CDR2: KGHSH, LQKENI. V trimming: 6 bases; J trimming: 10 bases; junction bases outside the gene matches: 15.

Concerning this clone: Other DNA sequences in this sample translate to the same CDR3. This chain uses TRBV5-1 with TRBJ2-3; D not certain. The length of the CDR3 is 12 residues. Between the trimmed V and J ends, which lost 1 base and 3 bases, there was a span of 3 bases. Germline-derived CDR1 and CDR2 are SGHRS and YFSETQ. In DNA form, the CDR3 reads TGCGCCAGCAGCTTGCTGACAGATACGCAGTATTTT. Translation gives CASSLLTDTQYF.

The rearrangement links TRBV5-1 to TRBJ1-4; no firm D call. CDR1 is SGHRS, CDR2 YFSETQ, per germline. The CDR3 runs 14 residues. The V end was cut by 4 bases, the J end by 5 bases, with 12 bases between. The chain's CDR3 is CASSARGGNEKLFF. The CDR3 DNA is TGCGCCAGCAGCGCGCGGGGAGGAAATGAAAAACTGTTTTTT.